This T cell receptor beta chain was captured in a study of control samples from healthy donors and cancer patients. Clones were read by immunoSEQ multiplex PCR, and TCRdb kept only the in-frame ones, dropping some. This sample carries tens of thousands of clones, approximately 94% of them seen once, and the ten largest clones take 0.65% to 0.9%. The specimen sequenced was PBMCs. The TCR comes from a young man with colorectal cancer.

CDR3 in amino acids: CASSAGGTPYNEQFF. CDR3 in DNA: TGTGCCAGCAGCGCCGGGGGGACACCTTACAATGAGCAGTTCTTC. The chain is built from TRBV7-2 and TRBJ2-1, with a tentative D call TRBD2 (7 bases). Germline V gene lookup returns CDR1 SGHTA and CDR2 FQGNSA. CDR3 size: 15 residues. The V end lost 5 bases, the J end lost 4 bases, and 15 bases lay between the germline ends.